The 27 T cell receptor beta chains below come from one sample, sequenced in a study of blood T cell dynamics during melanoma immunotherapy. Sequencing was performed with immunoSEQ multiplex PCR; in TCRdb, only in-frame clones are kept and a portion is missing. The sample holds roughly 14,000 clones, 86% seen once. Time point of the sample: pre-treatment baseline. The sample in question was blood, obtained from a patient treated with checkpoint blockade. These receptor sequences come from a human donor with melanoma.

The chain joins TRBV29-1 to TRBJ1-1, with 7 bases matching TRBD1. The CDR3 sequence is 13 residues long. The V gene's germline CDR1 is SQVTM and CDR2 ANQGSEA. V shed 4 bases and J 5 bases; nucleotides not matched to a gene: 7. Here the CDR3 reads CSVVRQGNTEAFF. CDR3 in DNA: TGCAGCGTTGTTAGACAGGGAAATACTGAAGCTTTCTTT.

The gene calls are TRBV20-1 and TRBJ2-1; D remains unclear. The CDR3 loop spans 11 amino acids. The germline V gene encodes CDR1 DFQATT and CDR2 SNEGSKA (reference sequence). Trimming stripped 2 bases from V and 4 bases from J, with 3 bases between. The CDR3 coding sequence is TGCAGTGCTAGACCTTACAATGAGCAGTTCTTC. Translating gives CSARPYNEQFF.

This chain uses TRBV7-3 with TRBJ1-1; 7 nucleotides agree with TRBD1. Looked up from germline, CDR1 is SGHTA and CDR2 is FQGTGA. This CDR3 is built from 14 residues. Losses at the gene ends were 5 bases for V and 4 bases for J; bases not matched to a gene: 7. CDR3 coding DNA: TGTGCCAGCAGCGCAACAGGGGAGACCACTGAAGCTTTCTTT. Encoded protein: CASSATGETTEAFF. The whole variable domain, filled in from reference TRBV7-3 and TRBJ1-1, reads GAGVSQTPSNKVTEKGKYVELRCDPISGHTALYWYRQSLGQGPEFLIYFQGTGAADDSGLPNDRFFAVRPEGSVSTLKIQRTERGDSAVYLCASSATGETTEAFFGQGTRLTVV.

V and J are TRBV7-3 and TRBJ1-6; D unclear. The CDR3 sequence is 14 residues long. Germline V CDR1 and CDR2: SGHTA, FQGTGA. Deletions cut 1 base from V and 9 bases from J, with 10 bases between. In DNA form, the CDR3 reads TGTGCCAGCAGCTTAAAAGGGTTCGGTTCACCCCTCCACTTT. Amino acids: CASSLKGFGSPLHF.

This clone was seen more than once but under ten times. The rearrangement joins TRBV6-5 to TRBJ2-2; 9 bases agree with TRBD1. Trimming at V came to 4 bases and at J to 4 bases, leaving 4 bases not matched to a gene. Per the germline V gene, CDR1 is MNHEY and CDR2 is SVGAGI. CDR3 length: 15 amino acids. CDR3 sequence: CASSLGQGGTGELFF. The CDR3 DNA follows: TGTGCCAGCAGTTTGGGACAGGGTGGCACCGGGGAGCTGTTTTTT.

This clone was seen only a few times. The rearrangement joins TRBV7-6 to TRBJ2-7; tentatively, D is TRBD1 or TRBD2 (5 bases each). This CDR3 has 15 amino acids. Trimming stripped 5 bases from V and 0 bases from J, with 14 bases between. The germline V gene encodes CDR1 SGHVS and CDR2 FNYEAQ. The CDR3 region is CASSGGRFSSYEQYF. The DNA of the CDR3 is TGTGCCAGCAGCGGGGGACGGTTCAGCTCCTACGAGCAGTACTTC. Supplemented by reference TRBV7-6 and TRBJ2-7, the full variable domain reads GAGVSQSPRYKVTKRGQDVALRCDPISGHVSLYWYRQALGQGPEFLTYFNYEAQQDKSGLPNDRFSAERPEGSISTLTIQRTEQRDSAMYRCASSGGRFSSYEQYFGPGTRLTVT.

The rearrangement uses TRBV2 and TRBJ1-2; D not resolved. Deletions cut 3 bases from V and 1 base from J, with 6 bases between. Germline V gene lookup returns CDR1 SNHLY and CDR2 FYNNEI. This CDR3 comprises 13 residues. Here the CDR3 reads CASSDDLNYGYTF. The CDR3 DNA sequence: TGTGCCAGCAGTGATGACCTTAACTATGGCTACACCTTC. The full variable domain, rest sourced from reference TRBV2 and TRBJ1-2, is EPEVTQTPSHQVTQMGQEVILRCVPISNHLYFYWYRQILGQKVEFLVSFYNNEISEKSEIFDDQFSVERPDGSNFTLKIRSTKLEDSAMYFCASSDDLNYGYTFGSGTRLTVV.

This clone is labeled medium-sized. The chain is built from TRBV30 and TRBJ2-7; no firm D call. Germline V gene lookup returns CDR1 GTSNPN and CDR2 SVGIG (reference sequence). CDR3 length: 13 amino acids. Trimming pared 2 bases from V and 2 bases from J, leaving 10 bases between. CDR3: CAWSIYSPYEQYF. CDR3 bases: TGTGCCTGGAGTATATACTCCCCCTACGAGCAGTACTTC.

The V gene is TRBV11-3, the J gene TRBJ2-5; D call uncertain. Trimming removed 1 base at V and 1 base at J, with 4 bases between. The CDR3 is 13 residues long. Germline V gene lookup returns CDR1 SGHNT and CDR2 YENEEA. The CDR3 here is CASSLGIQETQYF. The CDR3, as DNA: TGTGCCAGCAGCTTAGGGATCCAAGAGACCCAGTACTTC.

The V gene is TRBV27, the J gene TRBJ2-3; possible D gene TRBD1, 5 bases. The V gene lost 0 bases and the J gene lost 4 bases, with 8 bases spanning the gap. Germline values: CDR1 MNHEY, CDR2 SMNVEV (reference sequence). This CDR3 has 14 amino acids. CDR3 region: CASSLSGAADTQYF. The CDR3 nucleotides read TGTGCCAGCAGTTTATCTGGGGCAGCAGATACGCAGTATTTT.

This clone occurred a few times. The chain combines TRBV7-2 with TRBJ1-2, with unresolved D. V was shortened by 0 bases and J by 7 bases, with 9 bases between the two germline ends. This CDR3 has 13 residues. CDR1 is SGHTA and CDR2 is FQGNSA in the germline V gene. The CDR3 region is CASSLALRGGYTF. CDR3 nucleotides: TGTGCCAGCAGCTTAGCATTGAGAGGTGGCTACACCTTC.

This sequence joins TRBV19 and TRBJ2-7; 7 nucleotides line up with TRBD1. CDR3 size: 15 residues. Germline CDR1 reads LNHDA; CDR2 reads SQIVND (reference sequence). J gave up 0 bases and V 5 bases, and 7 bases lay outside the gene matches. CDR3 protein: CASSPPGQLSYEQYF. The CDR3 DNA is TGTGCCAGTAGTCCTCCGGGACAGCTCTCCTACGAGCAGTACTTC.

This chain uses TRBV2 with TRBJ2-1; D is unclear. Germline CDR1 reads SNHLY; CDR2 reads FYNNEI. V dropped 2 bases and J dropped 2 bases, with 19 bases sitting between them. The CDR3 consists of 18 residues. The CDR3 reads CASSEMSGRVLTYNEQFF. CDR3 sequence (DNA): TGTGCCAGCAGTGAAATGAGTGGTAGGGTACTCACCTACAATGAGCAGTTCTTC.

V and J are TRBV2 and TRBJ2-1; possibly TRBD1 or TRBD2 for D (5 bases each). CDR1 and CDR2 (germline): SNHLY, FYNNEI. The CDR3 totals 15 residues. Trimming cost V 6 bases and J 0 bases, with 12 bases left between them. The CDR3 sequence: CASSGTAISYNEQFF. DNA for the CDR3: TGTGCCAGCAGCGGGACCGCTATCTCCTACAATGAGCAGTTCTTC.

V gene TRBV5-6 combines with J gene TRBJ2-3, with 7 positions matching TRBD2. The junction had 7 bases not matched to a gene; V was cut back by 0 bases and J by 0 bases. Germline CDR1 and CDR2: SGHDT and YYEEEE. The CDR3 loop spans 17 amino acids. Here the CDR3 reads CASSLGKRGWSTDTQYF. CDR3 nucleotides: TGTGCCAGCAGCTTGGGTAAGCGGGGATGGAGCACAGATACGCAGTATTTT.

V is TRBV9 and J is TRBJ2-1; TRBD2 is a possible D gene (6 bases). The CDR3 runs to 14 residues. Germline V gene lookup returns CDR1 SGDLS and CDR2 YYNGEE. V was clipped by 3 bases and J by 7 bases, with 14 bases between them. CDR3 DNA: TGTGCCAGCAGCGCCCGACTAGGAGGTAATGAGCAGTTCTTC. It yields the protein CASSARLGGNEQFF. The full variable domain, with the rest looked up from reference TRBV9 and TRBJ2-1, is DSGVTQTPKHLITATGQRVTLRCSPRSGDLSVYWYQQSLDQGLQFLIQYYNGEERAKGNILERFSAQQFPDLHSELNLSSLELGDSALYFCASSARLGGNEQFFGPGTRLTVL.

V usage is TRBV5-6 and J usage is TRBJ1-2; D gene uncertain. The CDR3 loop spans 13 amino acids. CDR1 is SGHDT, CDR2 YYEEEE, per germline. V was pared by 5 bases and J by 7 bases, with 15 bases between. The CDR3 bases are TGTGCCAGCAGTGTGACCGAGGGAGTTGGCTACACCTTC. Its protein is CASSVTEGVGYTF.

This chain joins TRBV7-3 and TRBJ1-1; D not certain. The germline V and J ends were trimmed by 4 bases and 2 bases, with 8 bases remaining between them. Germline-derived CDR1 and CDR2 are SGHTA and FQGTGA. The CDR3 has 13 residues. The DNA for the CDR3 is TGTGCCAGCAGCTCAAGACAAAACACTGAAGCTTTCTTT. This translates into CASSSRQNTEAFF.

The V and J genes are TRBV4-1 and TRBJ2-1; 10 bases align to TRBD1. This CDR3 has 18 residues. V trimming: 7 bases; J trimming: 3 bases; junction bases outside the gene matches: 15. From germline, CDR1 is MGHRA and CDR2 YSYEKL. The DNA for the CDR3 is TGCGCCAGCACGCGACAGGGGGCGATAGCGGGGTACTACAATGAGCAGTTCTTC. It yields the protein CASTRQGAIAGYYNEQFF.

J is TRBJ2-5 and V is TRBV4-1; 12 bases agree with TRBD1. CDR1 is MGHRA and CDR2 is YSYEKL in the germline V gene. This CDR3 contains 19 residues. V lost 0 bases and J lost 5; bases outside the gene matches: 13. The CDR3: CASSQDAGQGALKSETQYF. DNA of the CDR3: TGCGCCAGCAGCCAAGACGCGGGACAGGGGGCTCTCAAATCGGAGACCCAGTACTTC.

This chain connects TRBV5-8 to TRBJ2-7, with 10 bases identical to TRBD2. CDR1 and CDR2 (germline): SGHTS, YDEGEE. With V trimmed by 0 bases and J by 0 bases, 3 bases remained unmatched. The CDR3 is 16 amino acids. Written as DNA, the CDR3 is TGTGCCAGCAGCTTGGGTAGCGGGAGGTCCTCCTACGAGCAGTACTTC. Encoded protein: CASSLGSGRSSYEQYF.

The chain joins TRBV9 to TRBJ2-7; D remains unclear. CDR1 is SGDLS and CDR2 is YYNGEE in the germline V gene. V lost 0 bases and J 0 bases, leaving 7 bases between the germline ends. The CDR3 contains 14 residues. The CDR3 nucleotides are TGTGCCAGCAGCGTAGGTCCGAGCTCCTACGAGCAGTACTTC. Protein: CASSVGPSSYEQYF.

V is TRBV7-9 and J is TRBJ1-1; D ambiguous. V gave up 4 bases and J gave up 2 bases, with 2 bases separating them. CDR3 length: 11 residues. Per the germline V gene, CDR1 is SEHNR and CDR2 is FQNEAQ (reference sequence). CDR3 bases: TGTGCCAGCAGCTCTAACACTGAAGCTTTCTTT. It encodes CASSSNTEAFF.

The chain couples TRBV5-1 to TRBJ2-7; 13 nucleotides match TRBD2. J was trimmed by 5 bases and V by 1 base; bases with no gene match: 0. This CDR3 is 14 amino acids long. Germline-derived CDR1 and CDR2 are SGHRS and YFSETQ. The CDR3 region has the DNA TGCGCCAGCAGCTTGACTAGCGGGAGGGACGAGCAGTACTTC. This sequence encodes CASSLTSGRDEQYF.

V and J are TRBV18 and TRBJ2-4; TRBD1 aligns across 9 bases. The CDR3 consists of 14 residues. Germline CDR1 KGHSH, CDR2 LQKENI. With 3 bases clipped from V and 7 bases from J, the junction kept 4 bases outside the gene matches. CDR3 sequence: CASSPETGGNIQYF. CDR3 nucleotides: TGTGCCAGCTCACCTGAGACAGGGGGTAACATTCAGTACTTC.

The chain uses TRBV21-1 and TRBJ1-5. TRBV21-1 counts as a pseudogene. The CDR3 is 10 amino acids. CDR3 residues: CARAGQPQHF. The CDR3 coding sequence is TGTGCCAGGGCGGGGCAGCCCCAGCATTTT.

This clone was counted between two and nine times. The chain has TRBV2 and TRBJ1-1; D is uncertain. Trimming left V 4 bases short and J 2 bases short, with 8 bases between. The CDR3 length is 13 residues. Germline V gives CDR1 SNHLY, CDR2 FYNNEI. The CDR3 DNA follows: TGTGCCAGCAGTGTGGACGGAAACACTGAAGCTTTCTTT. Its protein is CASSVDGNTEAFF.